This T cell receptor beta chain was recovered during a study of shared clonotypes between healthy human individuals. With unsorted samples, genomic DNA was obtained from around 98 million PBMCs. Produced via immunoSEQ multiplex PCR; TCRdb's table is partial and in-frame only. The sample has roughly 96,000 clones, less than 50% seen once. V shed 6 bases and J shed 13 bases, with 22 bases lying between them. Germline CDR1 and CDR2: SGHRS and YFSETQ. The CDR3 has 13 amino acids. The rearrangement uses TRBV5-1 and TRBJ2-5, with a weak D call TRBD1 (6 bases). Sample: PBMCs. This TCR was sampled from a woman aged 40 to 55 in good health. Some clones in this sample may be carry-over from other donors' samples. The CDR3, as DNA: TGCGCCAGCACTCGGGACATCTCCTACGAGCGGTACTTC. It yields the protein CASTRDISYERYF.